The 18 T cell receptor beta chains given below trace back to one sample, sequenced in a study of cytomegalovirus exposure and HLA in healthy donors. PCR employed 60 Vbeta and 13 Jbeta primers. Sequenced by immunoSEQ multiplex PCR; TCRdb stores in-frame clones only, minus some. The data contain around 130,000 clones, about two thirds of them singletons. The sample comprised PBMCs. These receptors were obtained from an older woman in good health and CMV-seropositive.

J is TRBJ1-1 and V is TRBV25-1; the D is unclear. Per the germline V gene, CDR1 is MGHDK and CDR2 is SYGVNS. Deletions cut 6 bases from V and 3 bases from J, with 17 bases between. The CDR3 is 15 amino acids. CDR3 DNA: TGTGCCAGCAGCCGGAAGGGAGCCGGGGACACTGAAGCTTTCTTT. Its translation is CASSRKGAGDTEAFF.

The chain carries TRBV25-1 and TRBJ1-4; the match to TRBD1 covers 11 bases. The CDR3 extends over 16 amino acids. The junction had 13 bases not matched to a gene; V was cut back by 6 bases and J by 10 bases. The germline V gene has CDR1 MGHDK and CDR2 SYGVNS. In DNA, the CDR3 is TGTGCCAGCAGCAAGACCGGGACAGGGGGTGCAGGAAAACTGTTTTTT. Protein sequence: CASSKTGTGGAGKLFF.

The DNA of the CDR3 is TGCGCCAGCAGCGAAACCGGGACAGGGTATATTGGCTACACCTTC. Its protein product is CASSETGTGYIGYTF. V usage is TRBV5-1 and J usage is TRBJ1-2; 9 bases agree with TRBD1. This CDR3 comprises 15 residues. Germline V gene lookup returns CDR1 SGHRS and CDR2 YFSETQ. V gave up 4 bases and J gave up 7 bases; unmatched junction bases: 11. Full variable domain (rest looked up from reference TRBV5-1 and TRBJ1-2): KAGVTQTPRYLIKTRGQQVTLSCSPISGHRSVSWYQQTPGQGLQFLFEYFSETQRNKGNFPGRFSGRQFSNSRSEMNVSTLELGDSALYLCASSETGTGYIGYTFGSGTRLTVV.

The chain carries TRBV19 and TRBJ1-5; possible D gene TRBD1, 5 bases. V lost 4 bases and J lost 0, with 13 bases in between. CDR3 length: 16 amino acids. Germline V gives CDR1 LNHDA, CDR2 SQIVND (reference sequence). The CDR3 nucleotides read TGTGCCAGTAGTACAGGGTTGGACAATAGCAATCAGCCCCAGCATTTT. Translation gives CASSTGLDNSNQPQHF.

V gene TRBV4-1 combines with J gene TRBJ1-5; D not certain. The ends were cut back, 0 bases at V and 2 bases at J, with 11 bases in the middle. CDR1 MGHRA and CDR2 YSYEKL come from the germline V gene. The CDR3 is 16 amino acids. For the CDR3, the DNA is TGCGCCAGCAGCCAAGATTCGGGGAAGCGCAATCAGCCCCAGCATTTT. Translated: CASSQDSGKRNQPQHF.

This sequence joins TRBV6-1 and TRBJ2-2, with 10 nucleotides matching TRBD1. In germline, CDR1 is MNHNS, CDR2 SASEGT. There are 15 residues in the CDR3. V lost 4 bases and J lost 3; bases outside the gene matches: 2. The CDR3 reads CASSGQGADTGELFF. In nucleotides, the CDR3 is TGTGCCAGCAGTGGACAGGGGGCAGACACCGGGGAGCTGTTTTTT.

The rearrangement joins TRBV10-1 to TRBJ1-2; D unresolved. Germline V gives CDR1 WNHNN, CDR2 SYGVQD (reference sequence). Trimming took 8 bases from V and 6 from J, leaving 16 bases between them. CDR3 size: 13 residues. Here the CDR3 DNA reads TGCGCCAGCTCCCCGGGAGGGCGAGATGGCTACACCTTC. Protein: CASSPGGRDGYTF.

The rearrangement uses TRBV20-1 and TRBJ1-1; TRBD1 might be the D (6 bases). Trimming left V 7 bases short and J 5 bases short, with 11 bases between. Germline loops: CDR1 DFQATT, CDR2 SNEGSKA (reference sequence). This CDR3 region has 11 residues. The CDR3: CSEGGSTEAFF. The CDR3 coding sequence is TGCAGTGAAGGGGGATCTACTGAAGCTTTCTTT.

V usage is TRBV7-9 and J usage is TRBJ1-6; 7 nucleotides match TRBD1. The CDR3 is 15 amino acids. The ends lost 3 bases at V and 9 bases at J; junction bases unmatched: 8. CDR1 SEHNR and CDR2 FQNEAQ come from the germline V gene (reference sequence). CDR3: CASSFAGTVTSPLHF. CDR3 coding DNA: TGTGCCAGCAGCTTCGCCGGGACAGTGACTTCACCCCTCCACTTT. Together with reference TRBV7-9 and TRBJ1-6, the CDR3 gives the full variable domain: DTGVSQNPRHKITKRGQNVTFRCDPISEHNRLYWYRQTLGQGPEFLTYFQNEAQLEKSRLLSDRFSAERPKGSFSTLEIQRTEQGDSAMYLCASSFAGTVTSPLHFGNGTRLTVT.

The V and J genes are TRBV10-3 and TRBJ2-1; tentatively, D is TRBD1 (5 bases). Trimming pared 7 bases from V and 5 bases from J, leaving 9 bases between. The CDR3 totals 12 residues. Germline CDR1 is ENHRY and CDR2 is SYGVKD. The DNA of the CDR3 is TGTGCCATCAAGCAGGGAAACAATGAGCAGTTCTTC. As protein: CAIKQGNNEQFF.

This clone was counted between two and nine times. The V and J genes are TRBV19 and TRBJ1-1; 9 bases are a match to TRBD1. Germline V gives CDR1 LNHDA, CDR2 SQIVND (reference sequence). The V and J ends lost 11 bases and 1 base, in that order; junction bases with no gene match: 5. The CDR3 totals 13 residues. Here the CDR3 DNA reads TGTGCCGTCCGGGACAGGGCGAACACTGAAGCTTTCTTT. Residues: CAVRDRANTEAFF.

This clone appeared once. The chain is built from TRBV6-5 and TRBJ2-7; maybe TRBD1 (6 bases). Trimming pared 10 bases from V and 2 bases from J, leaving 12 bases between. CDR1 is MNHEY and CDR2 is SVGAGI in the germline V gene. The CDR3 length is 12 residues. CDR3 sequence reads: CATADSTYEQYF. CDR3 in DNA: TGTGCCACGGCGGACAGTACCTACGAGCAGTACTTC.

This chain connects TRBV7-3 to TRBJ2-1, with TRBD2 matching 7 bases. V gave up 3 bases and J gave up 0 bases; unmatched junction bases: 2. This CDR3 has 15 residues. In germline, CDR1 is SGHTA, CDR2 FQGTGA. The CDR3 DNA sequence: TGTGCCAGCAGCTTCGGGGGGAGCTCCTACAATGAGCAGTTCTTC. Translating gives CASSFGGSSYNEQFF.

The rearrangement links TRBV28 to TRBJ1-2; 10 bases match TRBD1. V gave up 5 bases and J gave up 8 bases; unmatched junction bases: 11. This CDR3 has 15 residues. Looked up from germline, CDR1 is MDHEN and CDR2 is SYDVKM. Here the CDR3 DNA reads TGTGCCAGCAGTCCAACCGGGACAGGGGCTTGGGGCTACACCTTC. Translation gives CASSPTGTGAWGYTF.

V usage is TRBV15 and J usage is TRBJ1-5, with a tentative D call TRBD1 (5 bases). Germline lookup yields CDR1 LNHNV and CDR2 YYDKDF (reference sequence). The germline V and J ends were trimmed by 5 bases and 0 bases, with 20 bases remaining between them. This CDR3 comprises 18 residues. CDR3 sequence: CATSPGGFISYSNQPQHF. The CDR3 nucleotides read TGTGCCACCAGCCCTGGGGGGTTCATTTCGTATAGCAATCAGCCCCAGCATTTT.

The chain employs TRBV7-9 and TRBJ2-7; no clear D gene. Germline lookup yields CDR1 SEHNR and CDR2 FQNEAQ (reference sequence). V lost 6 bases, J lost 7 bases, and 10 bases lay in between. This CDR3 has 11 residues. The CDR3 spells CASSSTPEQYF. For the CDR3, the DNA is TGTGCCAGCAGTTCGACTCCAGAGCAGTACTTC. The full variable domain, with the rest looked up from reference TRBV7-9 and TRBJ2-7, is DTGVSQNPRHKITKRGQNVTFRCDPISEHNRLYWYRQTLGQGPEFLTYFQNEAQLEKSRLLSDRFSAERPKGSFSTLEIQRTEQGDSAMYLCASSSTPEQYFGPGTRLTVT.

This clone was seen a single time. The chain couples TRBV5-1 to TRBJ2-2; TRBD1 matches at 8 bases. CDR3 length: 15 amino acids. Germline V gene data show CDR1 as SGHRS and CDR2 as YFSETQ. The junction had 4 bases not matched to a gene; V was cut back by 4 bases and J by 2 bases. CDR3 nucleotides: TGCGCCAGCAGCCCAGGGGGCGCCAACACCGGGGAGCTGTTTTTT. The encoded protein is CASSPGGANTGELFF.

On this clone itself: One junction end disagrees with the germline gene, perhaps due to a read error. This CDR3 is also generated by other DNA sequences in the sample. The V gene is TRBV10-2, the J gene TRBJ1-5, with 8 bases matching TRBD1. CDR1 is WSHSY and CDR2 is SAAADI in the germline V gene. This CDR3 contains 14 residues. The CDR3 reads CASNPGQVNQPQHF. CDR3 in DNA: TGCGCCAGCAATCCGGGACAGGTCAATCAGCCTCAGCATTTT.